The rows below give T cell receptor beta chains drawn from one sample of a study of cytomegalovirus exposure and HLA in healthy donors. Method: immunoSEQ multiplex PCR; TCRdb's copy keeps in-frame clones and lacks some. The repertoire includes 300,000 to 400,000 clones, 86% of them detected once, and roughly 0.83% sits in the top ten. Source material: PBMCs. These receptors were collected from a woman aged 18-35 years in good health and CMV-seronegative. Both conserved end residues are part of each CDR3. A D gene is named only where the DNA matches it firmly. Not all rows give a size; the values are once, few, many and, for expanded clones, a class.

j_call: TRBJ2-5
cdr3_length: 13
d_call: .
v_call: TRBV7-6
clone_size: .
cdr3_aa: CASSFVSGETQYF
cdr3_nt: TGTGCCAGCAGCTTCGTTAGCGGAGAGACCCAGTACTTC

j_call: TRBJ1-4
cdr3_length: 15
d_call: .
v_call: TRBV2
clone_size: .
cdr3_aa: CASSDRGSANEKLFF
cdr3_nt: TGTGCCAGCAGTGACAGGGGCTCAGCTAATGAAAAACTGTTTTTT

j_call: TRBJ2-7
cdr3_length: 13
d_call: .
v_call: TRBV11-3
clone_size: .
cdr3_aa: CASSPTDTYEQYF
cdr3_nt: TGTGCCAGCAGCCCCACTGACACCTACGAGCAGTACTTC

j_call: TRBJ2-7
cdr3_length: 15
d_call: TRBD1
v_call: TRBV27
clone_size: .
cdr3_aa: CASSHRTGGLDEQYF
cdr3_nt: TGTGCCAGCAGTCACCGGACAGGAGGCCTTGACGAGCAGTACTTC

j_call: TRBJ2-3
cdr3_length: 16
d_call: TRBD1
v_call: TRBV6-6
clone_size: .
cdr3_aa: CASNRGQFSSTDTQYF
cdr3_nt: TGTGCCAGCAATAGGGGACAGTTTTCTAGCACAGATACGCAGTATTTT

j_call: TRBJ2-4
cdr3_length: 12
d_call: .
v_call: TRBV7-9
clone_size: .
cdr3_aa: CASSGLENIQYF
cdr3_nt: TGTGCCAGCAGCGGCCTGGAAAACATTCAGTACTTC

j_call: TRBJ2-7
cdr3_length: 15
d_call: .
v_call: TRBV7-9
clone_size: once
cdr3_aa: CASSFQGGNSYEQYF
cdr3_nt: TGTGCCAGCAGCTTTCAGGGCGGAAACTCCTACGAGCAGTACTTC

j_call: TRBJ1-2
cdr3_length: 14
d_call: TRBD1
v_call: TRBV5-8
clone_size: .
cdr3_aa: CASSLGDSRHGYTF
cdr3_nt: TGTGCCAGCAGTCTCGGGGACAGTAGACATGGCTACACCTTC

j_call: TRBJ1-2
cdr3_length: 13
d_call: .
v_call: TRBV6-5
clone_size: .
cdr3_aa: CASSWGQNYGYTF
cdr3_nt: TGTGCCAGCAGTTGGGGACAAAACTATGGCTACACCTTC

j_call: TRBJ2-7
cdr3_length: 15
d_call: TRBD2
v_call: TRBV4-1
clone_size: .
cdr3_aa: CASSQSDGRQYEQYF
cdr3_nt: TGCGCCAGCAGCCAAAGTGACGGGAGGCAATACGAGCAGTACTTC

j_call: TRBJ2-1
cdr3_length: 12
d_call: .
v_call: TRBV27
clone_size: .
cdr3_aa: CASRPLAGEQFF
cdr3_nt: TGTGCCAGTCGGCCACTAGCCGGTGAGCAGTTCTTC

j_call: TRBJ1-1
cdr3_length: 14
d_call: .
v_call: TRBV6-1
clone_size: few
cdr3_aa: CASSPIQANTEAFF
cdr3_nt: TGTGCCAGCAGCCCGATACAGGCGAACACTGAAGCTTTCTTT

j_call: TRBJ2-6
cdr3_length: 17
d_call: TRBD1
v_call: TRBV30
clone_size: .
cdr3_aa: CAWRPGQGWSGANVLTF
cdr3_nt: TGTGCCTGGAGGCCGGGACAGGGTTGGTCTGGGGCCAACGTCCTGACTTTC

j_call: TRBJ2-2
cdr3_length: 16
d_call: TRBD2
v_call: TRBV7-6
clone_size: .
cdr3_aa: CASSLRLARNTGELFF
cdr3_nt: TGTGCCAGCAGCCTGAGACTAGCGAGGAACACCGGGGAGCTGTTTTTT

j_call: TRBJ1-1
cdr3_length: 13
d_call: .
v_call: TRBV30
clone_size: .
cdr3_aa: CAWSEGLYTEAFF
cdr3_nt: TGTGCCTGGTCAGAGGGCCTTTACACTGAAGCTTTCTTT

j_call: TRBJ1-5
cdr3_length: 16
d_call: .
v_call: TRBV6-6
clone_size: .
cdr3_aa: CASSPRVPYSNQPQHF
cdr3_nt: TGTGCCAGCAGTCCACGGGTCCCTTATAGCAATCAGCCCCAGCATTTT

j_call: TRBJ2-1
cdr3_length: 11
d_call: .
v_call: TRBV5-1
clone_size: .
cdr3_aa: CASSPGGEQFF
cdr3_nt: TGCGCCAGCAGCCCCGGAGGTGAGCAGTTCTTC

j_call: TRBJ2-7
cdr3_length: 14
d_call: TRBD1
v_call: TRBV10-1
clone_size: few
cdr3_aa: CASSRTGQAYEQYF
cdr3_nt: TGCGCCAGCAGCAGGACAGGACAGGCTTACGAGCAGTACTTC

j_call: TRBJ2-7
cdr3_length: 16
d_call: TRBD2
v_call: TRBV27
clone_size: .
cdr3_aa: CASSPLGLAGVHEQYF
cdr3_nt: TGTGCCAGCAGTCCCCTTGGACTAGCGGGAGTTCACGAGCAGTACTTC

j_call: TRBJ2-7
cdr3_length: 14
d_call: .
v_call: TRBV27
clone_size: .
cdr3_aa: CASSLFAGDYEQYF
cdr3_nt: TGTGCCAGCAGTTTATTCGCAGGCGACTACGAGCAGTACTTC

j_call: TRBJ2-3
cdr3_length: 17
d_call: TRBD1
v_call: TRBV7-2
clone_size: .
cdr3_aa: CASSSSFGTADTDTQYF
cdr3_nt: TGTGCCAGCAGCTCCTCATTCGGGACAGCAGACACAGATACGCAGTATTTT

j_call: TRBJ2-7
cdr3_length: 14
d_call: .
v_call: TRBV11-2
clone_size: .
cdr3_aa: CASTPGTLAYEQYF
cdr3_nt: TGTGCCAGCACCCCCGGGACACTTGCCTACGAGCAGTACTTC

j_call: TRBJ1-1
cdr3_length: 14
d_call: .
v_call: TRBV5-1
clone_size: .
cdr3_aa: CASSFNPGGTEAFF
cdr3_nt: TGCGCCAGCAGCTTTAATCCGGGGGGAACTGAAGCTTTCTTT

j_call: TRBJ2-7
cdr3_length: 16
d_call: TRBD2
v_call: TRBV5-6
clone_size: .
cdr3_aa: CASSLIPVRGFNEQYF
cdr3_nt: TGTGCCAGCAGTTTGATCCCCGTGCGGGGGTTCAACGAGCAGTACTTC

j_call: TRBJ1-1
cdr3_length: 14
d_call: .
v_call: TRBV28
clone_size: .
cdr3_aa: CASSSLWGVTEAFF
cdr3_nt: TGTGCCAGCAGTTCCCTATGGGGGGTCACTGAAGCTTTCTTT

j_call: TRBJ2-7
cdr3_length: 11
d_call: .
v_call: TRBV2
clone_size: .
cdr3_aa: CASSVAREQYF
cdr3_nt: TGTGCCAGCAGTGTGGCGAGGGAGCAGTACTTC

j_call: TRBJ2-7
cdr3_length: 13
d_call: TRBD2
v_call: TRBV29-1
clone_size: .
cdr3_aa: CSAATSGGSEQYF
cdr3_nt: TGCAGCGCTGCTACTAGCGGGGGGTCCGAGCAGTACTTC

j_call: TRBJ1-2
cdr3_length: 17
d_call: TRBD1
v_call: TRBV14
clone_size: .
cdr3_aa: CASSRRQGVMSNYGYTF
cdr3_nt: TGTGCCAGCAGCCGTAGACAGGGCGTTATGTCTAACTATGGCTACACCTTC

j_call: TRBJ2-3
cdr3_length: 14
d_call: TRBD2
v_call: TRBV27
clone_size: .
cdr3_aa: CASSSLAGGDTQYF
cdr3_nt: TGTGCCAGCAGTTCTCTAGCGGGAGGGGATACGCAGTATTTT

j_call: TRBJ2-5
cdr3_length: 17
d_call: TRBD2
v_call: TRBV30
clone_size: .
cdr3_aa: CAWRSTRGSGRRETQYF
cdr3_nt: TGTGCCTGGAGGTCCACCAGGGGTAGCGGGAGGAGGGAGACCCAGTACTTC

j_call: TRBJ2-1
cdr3_length: 16
d_call: .
v_call: TRBV28
clone_size: once
cdr3_aa: CASSLSGSLSYNEQFF
cdr3_nt: TGTGCCAGCAGTTTATCAGGCAGCCTCTCCTACAATGAGCAGTTCTTC

j_call: TRBJ1-1
cdr3_length: 15
d_call: TRBD1
v_call: TRBV27
clone_size: .
cdr3_aa: CASSLGGYRGTEAFF
cdr3_nt: TGTGCCAGCAGTCTAGGAGGTTACAGGGGGACTGAAGCTTTCTTT

j_call: TRBJ2-5
cdr3_length: 13
d_call: .
v_call: TRBV6-5
clone_size: .
cdr3_aa: CASSRLLWETQYF
cdr3_nt: TGTGCCAGCAGCCGACTTTTATGGGAGACCCAGTACTTC

j_call: TRBJ2-3
cdr3_length: 17
d_call: TRBD2
v_call: TRBV4-2
clone_size: .
cdr3_aa: CASSEGGASGLTDTQYF
cdr3_nt: TGTGCCAGCAGCGAGGGAGGGGCTAGCGGACTCACAGATACGCAGTATTTT

j_call: TRBJ2-1
cdr3_length: 18
d_call: .
v_call: TRBV5-4
clone_size: once
cdr3_aa: CASSLESSFRGSYNEQFF
cdr3_nt: TGTGCCAGCAGCTTGGAGAGTAGCTTCAGAGGCTCCTACAATGAGCAGTTCTTC

j_call: TRBJ2-5
cdr3_length: 14
d_call: .
v_call: TRBV6-5
clone_size: .
cdr3_aa: CASSPLGGQETQYF
cdr3_nt: TGTGCCAGCAGTCCCCTTGGGGGGCAAGAGACCCAGTACTTC

j_call: TRBJ2-7
cdr3_length: 15
d_call: TRBD1
v_call: TRBV9
clone_size: .
cdr3_aa: CASSAGQGSIYEQYF
cdr3_nt: TGTGCCAGCAGCGCCGGACAGGGGTCGATCTACGAGCAGTACTTC

j_call: TRBJ1-1
cdr3_length: 13
d_call: .
v_call: TRBV27
clone_size: .
cdr3_aa: CASNPTGNTEAFF
cdr3_nt: TGTGCCAGCAACCCGACAGGGAACACTGAAGCTTTCTTT

j_call: TRBJ2-5
cdr3_length: 15
d_call: .
v_call: TRBV4-1
clone_size: .
cdr3_aa: CASSQDRGFGETQYF
cdr3_nt: TGCGCCAGCAGCCAAGATCGAGGGTTTGGGGAGACCCAGTACTTC

j_call: TRBJ2-7
cdr3_length: 15
d_call: .
v_call: TRBV2
clone_size: .
cdr3_aa: CASRLLGGSEYEQYF
cdr3_nt: TGTGCCAGCAGACTGTTGGGGGGATCAGAATACGAGCAGTACTTC

j_call: TRBJ1-1
cdr3_length: 15
d_call: TRBD1
v_call: TRBV5-1
clone_size: .
cdr3_aa: CASSKGADTVTEAFF
cdr3_nt: TGCGCCAGCAGCAAGGGGGCGGACACCGTCACTGAAGCTTTCTTT

j_call: TRBJ2-1
cdr3_length: 14
d_call: TRBD1
v_call: TRBV2
clone_size: once
cdr3_aa: CASSEVGTGNEQFF
cdr3_nt: TGTGCCAGCAGTGAGGTGGGGACAGGCAATGAGCAGTTCTTC

j_call: TRBJ2-7
cdr3_length: 13
d_call: TRBD1
v_call: TRBV18
clone_size: .
cdr3_aa: CASSRDSPREQYF
cdr3_nt: TGTGCCAGCTCACGGGACAGTCCTCGGGAGCAGTACTTC

j_call: TRBJ1-6
cdr3_length: 13
d_call: .
v_call: TRBV30
clone_size: .
cdr3_aa: CASTGLPNSPLHF
cdr3_nt: TGTGCCTCCACGGGACTTCCGAATTCACCCCTCCACTTT

j_call: TRBJ2-1
cdr3_length: 16
d_call: TRBD2
v_call: TRBV6-6
clone_size: .
cdr3_aa: CASSYSGLASYNEQFF
cdr3_nt: TGTGCCAGCAGTTACTCTGGACTAGCTTCTTACAATGAGCAGTTCTTC

j_call: TRBJ2-7
cdr3_length: 15
d_call: TRBD1
v_call: TRBV5-1
clone_size: .
cdr3_aa: CASSSSGTGADEQYF
cdr3_nt: TGCGCCAGCAGCTCATCCGGGACAGGGGCGGACGAGCAGTACTTC

j_call: TRBJ1-4
cdr3_length: 13
d_call: TRBD1
v_call: TRBV30
clone_size: .
cdr3_aa: CACPGTVREKLFF
cdr3_nt: TGTGCCTGCCCCGGGACAGTTCGAGAAAAACTGTTTTTT

j_call: TRBJ1-2
cdr3_length: 14
d_call: .
v_call: TRBV6-5
clone_size: .
cdr3_aa: CASSAEGRGYGYTF
cdr3_nt: TGTGCCAGCAGTGCGGAAGGCCGGGGCTATGGCTACACCTTC

j_call: TRBJ2-1
cdr3_length: 14
d_call: .
v_call: TRBV13
clone_size: .
cdr3_aa: CASGTLGASGEQFF
cdr3_nt: TGTGCCAGCGGGACCTTGGGGGCCTCGGGTGAGCAGTTCTTC

j_call: TRBJ1-1
cdr3_length: 13
d_call: .
v_call: TRBV2
clone_size: .
cdr3_aa: CASSALQGDEAFF
cdr3_nt: TGTGCCAGCAGTGCCCTACAGGGTGATGAAGCTTTCTTT

j_call: TRBJ1-1
cdr3_length: 13
d_call: .
v_call: TRBV14
clone_size: few
cdr3_aa: CASSQAMNTEAFF
cdr3_nt: TGTGCCAGCAGCCAAGCCATGAACACTGAAGCTTTCTTT

j_call: TRBJ2-1
cdr3_length: 15
d_call: TRBD2
v_call: TRBV2
clone_size: .
cdr3_aa: CASSERLAGYNEQFF
cdr3_nt: TGTGCCAGCAGTGAGCGACTAGCGGGGTACAATGAGCAGTTCTTC

j_call: TRBJ2-7
cdr3_length: 13
d_call: .
v_call: TRBV5-6
clone_size: once
cdr3_aa: CASSLAGSYEQYF
cdr3_nt: TGTGCCAGCAGCTTGGCTGGCAGCTACGAGCAGTACTTC

j_call: TRBJ1-1
cdr3_length: 15
d_call: TRBD1
v_call: TRBV18
clone_size: .
cdr3_aa: CASSPYGTANTEAFF
cdr3_nt: TGTGCCAGCTCACCTTATGGGACAGCAAACACTGAAGCTTTCTTT

j_call: TRBJ2-1
cdr3_length: 14
d_call: .
v_call: TRBV6-4
clone_size: .
cdr3_aa: CASSVGVETNEQFF
cdr3_nt: TGTGCCAGCAGTGTAGGAGTTGAAACCAATGAGCAGTTCTTC

j_call: TRBJ2-5
cdr3_length: 15
d_call: .
v_call: TRBV7-9
clone_size: .
cdr3_aa: CASSLAGTRQETQYF
cdr3_nt: TGTGCCAGCAGCTTAGCAGGGACACGCCAAGAGACCCAGTACTTC

j_call: TRBJ1-2
cdr3_length: 15
d_call: TRBD1
v_call: TRBV29-1
clone_size: .
cdr3_aa: CSGLTGGQGVYGYTF
cdr3_nt: TGCAGCGGACTGACCGGGGGACAGGGGGTTTATGGCTACACCTTC

j_call: TRBJ2-2
cdr3_length: 12
d_call: .
v_call: TRBV19
clone_size: few
cdr3_aa: CASSRGSGELFF
cdr3_nt: TGTGCCAGTAGTCGGGGGTCTGGGGAGCTGTTTTTT